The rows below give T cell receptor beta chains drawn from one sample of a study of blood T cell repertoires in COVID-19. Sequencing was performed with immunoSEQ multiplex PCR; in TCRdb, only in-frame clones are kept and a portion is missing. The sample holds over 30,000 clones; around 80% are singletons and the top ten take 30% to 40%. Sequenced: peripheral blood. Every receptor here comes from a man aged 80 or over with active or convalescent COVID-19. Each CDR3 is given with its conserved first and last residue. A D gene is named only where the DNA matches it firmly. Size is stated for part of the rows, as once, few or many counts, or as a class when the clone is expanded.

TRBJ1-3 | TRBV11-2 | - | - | TGTGCCAGCAGCTTAGGTACGAGCTCTGGAAACACCATATATTTT | CASSLGTSSGNTIYF
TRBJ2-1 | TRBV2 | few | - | TGTGCCAGCATTCCGACAGGCAGCTCCTACAATGAGCAGTTCTTC | CASIPTGSSYNEQFF
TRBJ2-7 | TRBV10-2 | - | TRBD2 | TGCGCCAGCAGCCCACCCCCAGCGGGGGGCCTGTACGAGCAGTACTTC | CASSPPPAGGLYEQYF
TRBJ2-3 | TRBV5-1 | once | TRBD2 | TGCGCCAGCAGCAGCGGCGGCGCGGGAGGGGCAGATACGCAGTATTTT | CASSSGGAGGADTQYF
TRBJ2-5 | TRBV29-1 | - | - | TGCAGCGTTGACCCTGACAGAAAAGGGCGGACCCAGTACTTC | CSVDPDRKGRTQYF
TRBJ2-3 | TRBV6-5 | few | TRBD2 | TGTGCCAGCAGTAGGGAGGGCCTGGGAGATACGCAGTATTTT | CASSREGLGDTQYF
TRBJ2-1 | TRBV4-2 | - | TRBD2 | TGTGCCAGCAGCCAACAACTAGCGGGAAAATACAATGAGCAGTTCTTC | CASSQQLAGKYNEQFF
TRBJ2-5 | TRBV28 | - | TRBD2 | TGTGCCAGCGCTACTGTTTTGAGCGGGAGGACCGGTGAGACCCAGTACTTC | CASATVLSGRTGETQYF
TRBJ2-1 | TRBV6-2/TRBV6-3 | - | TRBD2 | TGTGCCAGCATCCCACTAGCGTCAAAGGGGCGTGAGCAGTTCTTC | CASIPLASKGREQFF
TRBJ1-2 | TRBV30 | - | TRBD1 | TGTGCCTGGAGTGTACCCAGGGGGCAAGGGCTAGGCTATGGCTACACCTTC | CAWSVPRGQGLGYGYTF
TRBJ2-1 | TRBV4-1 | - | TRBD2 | TGCGCCAGCAGCCCTATGACTAGCGGGAGCTACAATGAGCAGTTCTTC | CASSPMTSGSYNEQFF
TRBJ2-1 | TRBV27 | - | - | TGTGCCAGCAGTTTAGGGCTGGGGCGGAATTACAATGAGCAGTTCTTC | CASSLGLGRNYNEQFF
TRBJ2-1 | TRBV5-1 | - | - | TGCGCCAGCAGCTTGGTCGAGAGCCATGAGCAGTTCTTC | CASSLVESHEQFF
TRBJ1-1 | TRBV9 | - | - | TGTGCCAGCAGCGTAGGAGCTAACACTGAAGCTTTCTTT | CASSVGANTEAFF
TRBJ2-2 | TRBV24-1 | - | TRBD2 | TGTGCCACCAGGGGACTAGCGGGAGACGACACCGGGGAGCTGTTTTTT | CATRGLAGDDTGELFF
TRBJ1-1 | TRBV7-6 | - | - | TGTGCCAGCAGCCCCCTCGGGGGGATGAACACTGAAGCTTTCTTT | CASSPLGGMNTEAFF
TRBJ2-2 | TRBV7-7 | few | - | TGTGCTAGCAGCTTACCCCTTGGGGAGCTGTTTTTT | CASSLPLGELFF
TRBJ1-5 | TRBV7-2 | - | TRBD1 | TGTGCCAGCAGCTCGGGACAGGGAGGTCAGCCCCAGCATTTT | CASSSGQGGQPQHF
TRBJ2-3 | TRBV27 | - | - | TGTGCCAGCAGTTTATATCTTTCAGATACGCAGTATTTT | CASSLYLSDTQYF
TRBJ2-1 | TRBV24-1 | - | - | TGTGCCACCAGTTTAATCGAGGTATACATCTCCTACAATGAGCAGTTCTTC | CATSLIEVYISYNEQFF
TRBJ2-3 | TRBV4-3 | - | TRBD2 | TGCGCCAGCAGCCTCAGCGGGGGCCGATACACAGATACGCAGTATTTT | CASSLSGGRYTDTQYF
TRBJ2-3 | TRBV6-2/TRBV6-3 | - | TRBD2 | TGTGCCAGCAGTTCGCTAGCGGGTTTTGCAGATACGCAGTATTTT | CASSSLAGFADTQYF
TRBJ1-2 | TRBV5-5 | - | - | TGTGCCAGCAGCTTGTCGCGGGGGAACTATGGCTACACCTTC | CASSLSRGNYGYTF
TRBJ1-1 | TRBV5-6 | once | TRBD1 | TGTGCCAGCAAGAAACAGGGGGGAGAAACTGAAGCTTTCTTT | CASKKQGGETEAFF
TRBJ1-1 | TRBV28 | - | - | TGTGCCAGCAGTTTATCGAGGGGGGGGAACACTGAAGCTTTCTTT | CASSLSRGGNTEAFF
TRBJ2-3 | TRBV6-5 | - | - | TGTGCCACCTTCCGGTTAGATACGCAGTATTTT | CATFRLDTQYF
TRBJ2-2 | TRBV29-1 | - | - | TGCAGCGCAGGAAAGGGGTCCGGGGAGCTGTTTTTT | CSAGKGSGELFF
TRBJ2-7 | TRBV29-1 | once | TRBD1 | TGCAGCGTTGATGTCGGCGGACAGGGTTCGCAGCAGTACTTC | CSVDVGGQGSQQYF
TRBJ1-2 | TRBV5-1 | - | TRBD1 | TGCGCCAGCAGCTTTCGACAGGGGGGTGAGAATGGCTACACCTTC | CASSFRQGGENGYTF
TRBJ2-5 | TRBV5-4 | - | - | TGTGCCAGCAGCTTGTGGCTAGCTGAGACCCAGTACTTC | CASSLWLAETQYF
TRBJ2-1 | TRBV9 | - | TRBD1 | TGTGCCAGCAGCGGTGGGACAGCCTACAATGAGCAGTTCTTC | CASSGGTAYNEQFF
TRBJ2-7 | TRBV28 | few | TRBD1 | TGTGCCAGCAGTCCACAGGGGGCGAGCCACGAGCAGTACTTC | CASSPQGASHEQYF
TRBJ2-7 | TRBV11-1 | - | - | TGTGCCAGCAGCTTGACCGGGACACCGCCTACCTACGAGCAGTACTTC | CASSLTGTPPTYEQYF
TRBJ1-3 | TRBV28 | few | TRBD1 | TGTGCCAGCAGTTTGGGACAGGAAAACACCATATATTTT | CASSLGQENTIYF
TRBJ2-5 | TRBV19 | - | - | TGTGCCAGTAGTATAGCTAGCCAAGAGACCCAGTACTTC | CASSIASQETQYF
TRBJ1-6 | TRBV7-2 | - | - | TGTGCCAGCAGCTTACAGGGTACCTATAATTCACCCCTCCACTTT | CASSLQGTYNSPLHF
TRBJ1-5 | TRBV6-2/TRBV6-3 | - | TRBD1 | TGTGCCAGCAGTCCAACAGGGACAGGGGTATTCAATCAGCCCCAGCATTTT | CASSPTGTGVFNQPQHF
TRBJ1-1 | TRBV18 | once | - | TGTGCCAGCTTGCGGGGTAGGGCTGAAGCTTTCTTT | CASLRGRAEAFF
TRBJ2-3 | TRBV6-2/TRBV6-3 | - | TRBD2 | TGTGCCAGCAGTCCCACTAGCGGGGGGGCAGATACGCAGTATTTT | CASSPTSGGADTQYF
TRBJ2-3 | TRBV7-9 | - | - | TGTGCCAGCAGCTCCCCTGAGGGCCCTAGCACAGATACGCAGTATTTT | CASSSPEGPSTDTQYF
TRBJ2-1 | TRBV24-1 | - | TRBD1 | TGTGCCACCAGTGATCCTGGACAGGCCCACGTTGAGCAGTTCTTC | CATSDPGQAHVEQFF
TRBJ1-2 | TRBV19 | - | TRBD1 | TGTGCCAGTAGCCTCAAGGGACAGTCTTATGGCTACACCTTC | CASSLKGQSYGYTF
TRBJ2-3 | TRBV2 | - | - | TGTGCCAGCAGCCCTACGGACATGGATGTCCCTGGCACAGATACGCAGTATTTT | CASSPTDMDVPGTDTQYF